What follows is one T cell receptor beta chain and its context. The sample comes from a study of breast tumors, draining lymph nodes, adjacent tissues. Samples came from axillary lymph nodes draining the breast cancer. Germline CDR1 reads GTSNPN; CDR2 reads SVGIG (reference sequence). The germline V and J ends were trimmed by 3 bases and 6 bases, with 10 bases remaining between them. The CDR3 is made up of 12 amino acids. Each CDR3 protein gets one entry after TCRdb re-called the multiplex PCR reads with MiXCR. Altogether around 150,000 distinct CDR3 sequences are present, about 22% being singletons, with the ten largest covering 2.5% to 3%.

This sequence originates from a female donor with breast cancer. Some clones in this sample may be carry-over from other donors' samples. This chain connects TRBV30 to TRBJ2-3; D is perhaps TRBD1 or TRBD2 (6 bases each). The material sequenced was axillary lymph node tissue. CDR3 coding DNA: TGTGCCTGGAGCCGAGGGGGGGATACGCAGTATTTT. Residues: CAWSRGGDTQYF.